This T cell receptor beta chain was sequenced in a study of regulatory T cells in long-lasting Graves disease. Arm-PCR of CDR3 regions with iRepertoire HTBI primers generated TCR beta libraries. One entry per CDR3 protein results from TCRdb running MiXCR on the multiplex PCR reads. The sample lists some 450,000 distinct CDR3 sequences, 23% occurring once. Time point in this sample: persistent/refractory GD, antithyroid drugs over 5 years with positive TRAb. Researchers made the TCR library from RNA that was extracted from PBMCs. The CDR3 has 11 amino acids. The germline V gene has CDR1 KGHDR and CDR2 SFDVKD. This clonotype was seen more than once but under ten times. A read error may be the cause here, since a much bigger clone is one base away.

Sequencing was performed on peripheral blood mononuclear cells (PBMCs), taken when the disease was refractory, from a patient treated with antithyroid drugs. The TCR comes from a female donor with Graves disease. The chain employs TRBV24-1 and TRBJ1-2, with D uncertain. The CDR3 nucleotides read TGTGCCACCGCGTCTAACTATGGCTGCACCTTC. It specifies CATASNYGCTF.